One sample yielded the 13 T cell receptor beta chains listed below, sequenced in a study of vaccination effects on CD4 cells after COVID-19. No antigen has been assigned to these receptors. TCRdb's table, derived via immunoSEQ multiplex PCR, lists solely in-frame clones and lacks some. Among about 80,000 clones, under 80% were seen once, and the ten largest hold more than 0.95%. Under the ViraFEST assay, PBMC were stimulated with viral peptide pools so that antigen-specific CD4+ T cells expanded. Sequencing was performed afterwards. CD4+ T cells were isolated after roughly nine days of culture. Participants were given two doses of BNT162b2 or mRNA-1273 vaccine. The sample here was CD4+ T cells from PBMCs cultured with HCoV-OC43 spike peptides, taken after COVID-19 vaccination. The subset was: HCoV-OC43 spike overlapping peptide pool stimulation. The receptor source for this set is a human donor who received a COVID-19 vaccine.

The V gene is TRBV6-5, the J gene TRBJ1-2; D uncertain. The V and J ends lost 2 bases and 2 bases respectively, with 15 bases between them. The CDR3 loop spans 16 amino acids. Germline CDR1 reads MNHEY; CDR2 reads SVGAGI. The CDR3 DNA reads as TGTGCCAGCAGTTACCGAGTACATGGCCTGAACTATGGCTACACCTTC. Translated: CASSYRVHGLNYGYTF.

The sample holds a few counts of this clone. CDR3 region: CASSDTGSSGNTIYF. In DNA form, the CDR3 reads TGTGCCAGCAGCGACACAGGCAGTTCTGGAAACACCATATATTTT. V gene TRBV9 combines with J gene TRBJ1-3; tentative D call: TRBD1 (5 bases). The CDR3 length is 15 residues. The V gene's germline CDR1 is SGDLS and CDR2 YYNGEE. Trimming shortened V by 3 bases and J by 1 base, and 11 bases separated the two germline ends.

In DNA form, the CDR3 reads TGTGCCTGGCTTGAGGGACAGAGCTTTAATCAGCCCCAGCATTTT. Translating it yields CAWLEGQSFNQPQHF. The chain carries TRBV30 and TRBJ1-5; 7 nucleotides line up with TRBD1. This CDR3 is built from 15 residues. The J segment lost 4 bases and the V segment lost 5 bases, leaving 11 bases of the junction unmatched. The germline CDR1 and CDR2 sequences are GTSNPN and SVGIG (reference sequence).

This clone has a handful of counts. This chain connects TRBV6-5 to TRBJ2-1; a possible D gene is TRBD1 (5 bases). V was cut by 3 bases and J by 4 bases, with 13 bases left in between. Germline CDR1 and CDR2: MNHEY and SVGAGI. CDR3 length: 15 amino acids. CDR3 region: CASSYEANRYNEQFF. The CDR3 DNA reads as TGTGCCAGCAGTTATGAGGCTAACAGGTACAATGAGCAGTTCTTC.

The chain recombines TRBV28 with TRBJ2-1; D not certain. V lost 7 bases and J 5 bases, leaving 15 bases between the germline ends. The germline V gene encodes CDR1 MDHEN and CDR2 SYDVKM. The CDR3 is made up of 14 amino acids. This CDR3 reads CASKKSTLHNEQFF. The CDR3 nucleotides are TGTGCCAGCAAGAAGTCCACGCTACACAATGAGCAGTTCTTC.

The chain couples TRBV3-1 (or the pseudogene TRBV3-2) to TRBJ1-2, with 7 bases aligning to TRBD1. This CDR3 is 16 amino acids long. V lost 0 bases, J lost 2 bases, and 6 bases stayed unmatched. Germline lookup yields CDR1 LGHDT and CDR2 YNNKEL (reference sequence). This chain's CDR3 is CASSQERTGNNYGYTF. CDR3 in DNA: TGTGCCAGCAGCCAAGAGAGGACAGGTAACAACTATGGCTACACCTTC.

The gene calls are TRBV28 and TRBJ1-2; 11 bases are a match to TRBD1. The CDR3 contains 18 residues. The V segment lost 2 bases and the J segment 4 bases; nucleotides outside the gene matches: 12. CDR1 is MDHEN, CDR2 SYDVKM, per germline. CDR3 DNA: TGTGCCAGCAGTTTAGTTGGACAGGGGGCGAAAATCCCCTATGGCTACACCTTC. Amino acids: CASSLVGQGAKIPYGYTF.

V is TRBV2 and J is TRBJ1-1; TRBD1 matches 7 bases. Unmatched junction bases numbered 8, after V lost 6 bases and J lost 7 bases. The CDR3 covers 13 residues. Germline CDR1 and CDR2: SNHLY and FYNNEI. The CDR3 DNA reads TGTGCCAGCAGAAACGACAGGGCATATGAAGCTTTCTTT. Amino acid sequence: CASRNDRAYEAFF. Full variable domain (rest looked up from reference TRBV2 and TRBJ1-1): EPEVTQTPSHQVTQMGQEVILRCVPISNHLYFYWYRQILGQKVEFLVSFYNNEISEKSEIFDDQFSVERPDGSNFTLKIRSTKLEDSAMYFCASRNDRAYEAFFGQGTRLTVV.

The table lists this clone with a count of one. The genes are TRBV6-1 and TRBJ2-3, with 9 nucleotides matching TRBD1. V was clipped by 5 bases and J by 0 bases; unmatched bases: 3. From germline, CDR1 is MNHNS and CDR2 SASEGT. The CDR3 runs to 15 residues. The CDR3 is CASSPQGASTDTQYF. CDR3 bases: TGTGCCAGCAGTCCACAGGGGGCTAGCACAGATACGCAGTATTTT.

This chain joins TRBV4-1 and TRBJ2-3; 7 bases are a match to TRBD1. Trimming removed 5 bases from V and 6 bases from J; junction bases left unmatched: 11. The germline CDR1 and CDR2 sequences are MGHRA and YSYEKL. The CDR3 contains 15 residues. This CDR3 is CASSGDRVGSDTQYF. CDR3 bases: TGCGCCAGCAGCGGTGACAGGGTTGGGTCGGATACGCAGTATTTT.

This clone was detected only once. This sequence joins TRBV18 and TRBJ2-1, with 15 positions matching TRBD2. The CDR3 has 15 residues. V gave up 2 bases and J gave up 8 bases; unmatched junction bases: 1. CDR1 KGHSH and CDR2 LQKENI come from the germline V gene. CDR3 residues: CASSPGLAGGDEQFF. The CDR3 DNA is TGTGCCAGCTCACCAGGACTAGCGGGGGGGGATGAGCAGTTCTTC.

This clone came up a few times. The V call is TRBV5-1, the J call TRBJ1-4, with 9 bases fitting TRBD1. V shed 3 bases and J 5 bases; nucleotides not matched to a gene: 8. From germline, CDR1 is SGHRS and CDR2 YFSETQ. There are 16 residues in the CDR3. CDR3 protein: CASSSGTGQGNEKLFF. The CDR3 region has the DNA TGCGCCAGCAGCTCGGGGACTGGACAGGGGAATGAAAAACTGTTTTTT.

As regards this clone: One end of the junction is discordant with germline, which a read error may explain. The chain joins TRBV19 to TRBJ2-4; 10 positions match TRBD1. CDR1 and CDR2 (germline): LNHDA, SQIVND (reference sequence). The CDR3 is 12 residues long. For the CDR3, the DNA is TGTGCCAGTAGTATGAGACAGGGGGCTTTCCACTTC. This encodes CASSMRQGAFHF.